This T cell receptor (beta chain) was sequenced for a study of T cell changes during pregnancy in multiple sclerosis (dated by TCRdb to the late 2010s). As for the study more broadly: The study examined how the T cell repertoire changed over the course of pregnancy in women with multiple sclerosis.

With respect to this clone: Its target antigen remains unknown. No qualities accompany the bases; no much larger clone lies one base away.

Sequences LGHNA (CDR1) and YSLEER (CDR2) are obtained from the germline V gene. The CDR3 has 14 amino acids, counting the end cysteine and phenylalanine. Just CDR3 DNA is preserved here, 42 bases in frame from base 1. V ends up 0 bases short and J 6 bases short, with an unmatched junction base count of 5. To prepare the library, the immunoSEQ multiplex PCR assay was applied. Drawn from immuneACCESS, this table holds only the in-frame rearrangements with V and J called that TCRdb kept. Clones are partly lost; checked studies trace under half to an unresolved V gene and leave the rest unexplained. This sample is represented by 90,000 or so clones; 92% of them were singletons. In total, the top ten clones hold 1.5% of the sample.

Specimen: peripheral blood, collected in the first trimester of pregnancy. The sequence derives from a female donor with multiple sclerosis, enrolled in a pregnancy study. The V and J segments used are TRBV4-3 and TRBJ2-7, with 7 central nucleotides matching TRBD2. The CDR3 region reads CASSQEQTSREQYF. The sequenced DNA: TGCGCCAGCAGCCAAGAGCAGACTAGCCGCGAGCAGTACTTC.